Detailed here is one T cell receptor (beta chain). This entry belongs to a study of cytomegalovirus exposure and HLA in healthy donors. PCR used 60 Vbeta primers and 13 Jbeta primers. As handled by the study authors: About 10 million shared chains were among roughly 81 million unique TCR beta chains counted in a later analysis. Sequencing used immunoSEQ multiplex PCR; TCRdb keeps in-frame clones, though not all of them. That table furnishes V, J and clone size, whereas the DNA furnished D and trimming. The table includes roughly 150,000 clones, about 80% detected once. The germline V gene encodes CDR1 MDHEN and CDR2 SYDVKM. With 4 bases clipped from V and 6 bases from J, the junction kept 9 bases outside the gene matches. The CDR3 length is 15 residues.

Sequencing was performed on PBMCs. The chain combines TRBV28 with TRBJ2-1, with TRBD2 identical over 7 bases. The sequence was obtained from a woman in her fifties or sixties in good health and CMV-seropositive. CDR3 sequence reads: CASSSGYRGVNEQFF. The DNA of the CDR3 is TGTGCCAGCAGTTCCGGGTATCGGGGGGTCAATGAGCAGTTCTTC. The full variable domain, rest sourced from reference TRBV28 and TRBJ2-1, is DVKVTQSSRYLVKRTGEKVFLECVQDMDHENMFWYRQDPGLGLRLIYFSYDVKMKEKGDIPEGYSVSREKKERFSLILESASTNQTSMYLCASSSGYRGVNEQFFGPGTRLTVL.